The sequence of this T cell receptor beta chain was determined in a study of cytomegalovirus exposure and HLA in healthy donors. Regarding the study as a whole: TCR beta V- and J-gene trimming, according to a later analysis, was linked to a missense DCLRE1C variant. The likely explanation for a cluster of highly shared sequence variants was sequencing artifact. There were three CMV-associated chains whose specificity for CMV antigens was confirmed in vitro. Earlier analysis found most TCR beta V segments productive about 90% or about 30% of the time.

V lost 2 bases, J lost 5 bases, and 19 bases lay in between. This CDR3 region has 17 residues. CDR1 and CDR2 (germline): SGHTA, FQGNSA. PCR amplification relied on 60 Vbeta primers (plus 13 Jbeta primers). Libraries were prepared by immunoSEQ multiplex PCR; TCRdb keeps only in-frame clonotypes and omits some of them. The sample shows roughly 180,000 clones, about four fifths of them seen only once. Points on this clone: The antigen is not known.

Sequences were obtained from PBMCs. The source is a male donor in good health and CMV-seronegative. V gene TRBV7-2 combines with J gene TRBJ2-1, with D unclear. CDR3 bases: TGTGCCAGCAGCTTACTTTGGTCTAGATCGTCCCACAATGAGCAGTTCTTC. It specifies CASSLLWSRSSHNEQFF.